The 26 T cell receptor beta chains presented below share a single source sample, sequenced in a study of T cell responses to AZD1222 COVID-19 vaccine. Measured with immunoSEQ multiplex PCR; TCRdb has only the in-frame clones, and not every one. The sample lists 90,000 to 150,000 clones; around nine tenths were seen once. Specimen: peripheral blood, collected on day 0 of AZD1222 vaccination. Receptors originate from an adult in good health.

The chain employs TRBV7-2 and TRBJ2-7; 8 bases fit TRBD2. Germline values: CDR1 SGHTA, CDR2 FQGNSA. V was clipped by 5 bases and J by 2 bases; unmatched bases: 8. The CDR3 sequence is 15 residues long. The CDR3 loop reads CASSRERELTYEQYF. The CDR3 nucleotides are TGTGCCAGCAGCCGCGAGCGGGAGCTCACCTACGAGCAGTACTTC.

The genes are TRBV7-8 and TRBJ2-5; 9 positions agree with TRBD1. Germline-derived CDR1 and CDR2 are SGHVS and FQNEAQ. The CDR3 contains 14 residues. J gave up 7 bases and V 5 bases, and 8 bases lay outside the gene matches. CDR3 coding DNA: TGTGCCAGCAGCCCCGGGACAGGGTCCGGGACCCAGTACTTC. This sequence encodes CASSPGTGSGTQYF.

The chain recombines TRBV28 with TRBJ1-1, with no clear D. Between the trimmed V and J ends, which lost 2 bases and 7 bases, there was a span of 11 bases. Germline assignment: CDR1 MDHEN and CDR2 SYDVKM. The CDR3 spans 13 residues. CDR3 region: CASSLDLSGEAFF. The DNA for the CDR3 is TGTGCCAGCAGTTTAGATCTTAGTGGTGAAGCTTTCTTT.

The chain recombines TRBV2 with TRBJ2-1, with 7 bases matching TRBD2. Germline assignment: CDR1 SNHLY and CDR2 FYNNEI. Trimming cost V 6 bases and J 12 bases; bases outside gene matches: 20. This CDR3 has 16 residues. CDR3 DNA: TGTGCCAGCAGCGCTCAATCTAGCGGCCCTTCACCTGGGCAGTTCTTC. Residues: CASSAQSSGPSPGQFF.

The chain has TRBV19 and TRBJ2-6; 8 positions agree with TRBD1. The CDR3 extends over 15 amino acids. Germline CDR1 LNHDA, CDR2 SQIVND (reference sequence). The V segment lost 8 bases and the J segment 2 bases; nucleotides outside the gene matches: 5. The CDR3 DNA reads as TGTGCCAGTCTCCAGGGGGCGACTGGGGCCAACGTCCTGACTTTC. Translating it yields CASLQGATGANVLTF.

This sequence joins TRBV7-9 and TRBJ2-2; 8 positions match TRBD1. The junction had 13 bases not matched to a gene; V was cut back by 4 bases and J by 6 bases. There are 17 residues in the CDR3. From germline, CDR1 is SEHNR and CDR2 FQNEAQ (reference sequence). The CDR3 sequence is CASSSGQGGTRPGELFF. The DNA for the CDR3 is TGTGCCAGCAGCTCAGGACAGGGCGGTACAAGGCCCGGGGAGCTGTTTTTT.

The rearrangement uses TRBV6-5 and TRBJ1-1, with TRBD1 as a possible D gene (5 bases). The CDR3 contains 14 residues. CDR1 MNHEY and CDR2 SVGAGI come from the germline V gene. The germline V and J ends were trimmed by 4 bases and 1 base, with 10 bases remaining between them. For the CDR3, the DNA is TGTGCCAGCAGTTCCACCACAGGGAACACTGAAGCTTTCTTT. Translation gives CASSSTTGNTEAFF.

The chain employs TRBV3-1 (or the pseudogene TRBV3-2) and TRBJ2-7; no firm D call. Per the germline V gene, CDR1 is LGHDT and CDR2 is YNNKEL (reference sequence). The CDR3 has 15 amino acids. V lost 4 bases and J lost 4, with 17 bases in between. CDR3 coding DNA: TGTGCCAGCAGCCCCGAAGGCGACTTTCCGTACGAGCAGTACTTC. Its protein is CASSPEGDFPYEQYF.

The genes are TRBV5-1 and TRBJ2-5; D remains ambiguous. The germline gives CDR1 SGHRS, CDR2 YFSETQ. The germline V and J ends were trimmed by 0 bases and 2 bases, with 8 bases remaining between them. The CDR3 contains 14 residues. The CDR3 spells CASSLGQPQETQYF. Here the CDR3 DNA reads TGCGCCAGCAGCTTGGGGCAGCCGCAAGAGACCCAGTACTTC.

The J gene is TRBJ2-7, the V gene TRBV9; TRBD2 matches at 15 bases. This CDR3 is 16 amino acids long. Germline CDR1 reads SGDLS; CDR2 reads YYNGEE. V trimming: 5 bases; J trimming: 3 bases; junction bases outside the gene matches: 6. The CDR3 sequence: CASSKSGLAGGYEQYF. CDR3 DNA: TGTGCCAGCAGTAAATCGGGACTAGCGGGAGGCTACGAGCAGTACTTC.

The DNA of the CDR3 is TGTGCCAGCAGCCTGGGGGGTAGTTCCGGGGAGCTGTTTTTT. This sequence encodes CASSLGGSSGELFF. V usage is TRBV7-2 and J usage is TRBJ2-2; tentative D call: TRBD2 (6 bases). With 5 bases removed from V and 6 bases from J, the gap between germline ends came to 13 bases. The length of the CDR3 is 14 residues. Germline loops: CDR1 SGHTA, CDR2 FQGNSA.

This chain uses TRBV6-6 with TRBJ1-2; 10 positions match TRBD1. This CDR3 region has 15 residues. CDR1 is MNHNY and CDR2 is SVGAGI in the germline V gene (reference sequence). Losses at the gene ends were 0 bases for V and 2 bases for J; bases not matched to a gene: 0. The CDR3 region is CASSYSGQGNYGYTF. CDR3 coding DNA: TGTGCCAGCAGTTACTCGGGACAGGGGAACTATGGCTACACCTTC.

The V and J genes are TRBV24-1 and TRBJ1-5; D is possibly TRBD1 (6 bases). The length of the CDR3 is 17 residues. Germline CDR1 is KGHDR and CDR2 is SFDVKD. The V end was cut by 3 bases, the J end by 1 base, with 15 bases between. This CDR3 is CATSDGPETGSNQPQHF. The CDR3 DNA sequence: TGTGCCACCAGTGATGGGCCAGAGACAGGCAGCAATCAGCCCCAGCATTTT.

This chain joins TRBV28 and TRBJ2-5; 7 positions match TRBD1. The CDR3 length is 12 residues. J was trimmed by 5 bases and V by 9 bases; bases with no gene match: 6. Germline assignment: CDR1 MDHEN and CDR2 SYDVKM. This CDR3 reads CASHRGRETQYF. The CDR3 region has the DNA TGTGCCAGTCACAGGGGTAGGGAGACCCAGTACTTC.

This clone showed up just a few times. The chain recombines TRBV9 with TRBJ2-1; the match to TRBD2 covers 12 bases. The CDR3 sequence is 15 residues long. Trimming took 3 bases from V and 9 from J; bases not matched to a gene: 7. Germline loops: CDR1 SGDLS, CDR2 YYNGEE. Written as DNA, the CDR3 is TGTGCCAGCAGCGCGGGGGGGACTAGCGGGTCTGAGCAGTTCTTC. It codes for CASSAGGTSGSEQFF.

The count of this clone is one. The chain has TRBV28 and TRBJ1-6; no definite D call. This CDR3 comprises 16 residues. The V and J ends lost 3 bases and 6 bases respectively, with 15 bases between them. CDR1 is MDHEN, CDR2 SYDVKM, per germline. The CDR3 region has the DNA TGTGCCAGCAGTTTTCTCTTAGCGAAAACTAATTCACCCCTCCACTTT. Translated, it gives CASSFLLAKTNSPLHF.

V gene TRBV29-1 combines with J gene TRBJ2-6, with 7 bases identical to TRBD1. CDR3 size: 16 residues. CDR1 is SQVTM, CDR2 ANQGSEA, per germline. V lost 1 base, J lost 0 bases, and 3 bases stayed unmatched. This CDR3 reads CSVEGRGSSGANVLTF. CDR3 coding DNA: TGCAGCGTTGAAGGCAGGGGGAGCTCTGGGGCCAACGTCCTGACTTTC.

This clone was recorded only once. The chain uses TRBV28 and TRBJ1-2; 11 positions agree with TRBD1. Germline V gives CDR1 MDHEN, CDR2 SYDVKM. V gave up 7 bases and J gave up 7 bases; unmatched junction bases: 8. The CDR3 contains 14 residues. The CDR3, as DNA: TGTGCCAGCAATTCGGGACAGGGGGTTGTTGGCTACACCTTC. Translation: CASNSGQGVVGYTF.

This clone was counted only a few times. The J gene is TRBJ2-3, the V gene TRBV5-1; TRBD2 matches at 9 bases. The CDR3 consists of 16 residues. CDR1 SGHRS and CDR2 YFSETQ come from the germline V gene. V gave up 1 base and J gave up 4 bases; unmatched junction bases: 7. CDR3 region: CASSLLAGQAPDTQYF. As DNA, the CDR3 is TGCGCCAGCAGCTTGCTAGCGGGACAAGCCCCAGATACGCAGTATTTT.

J is TRBJ2-2 and V is TRBV2; TRBD2 matches 7 bases. V gave up 0 bases and J gave up 2 bases; unmatched junction bases: 6. The V gene's germline CDR1 is SNHLY and CDR2 FYNNEI. The CDR3 is 17 residues long. DNA of the CDR3: TGTGCCAGCAGTGAAGCCCGCGCGGGAGTCAACACCGGGGAGCTGTTTTTT. Its translation is CASSEARAGVNTGELFF.

As concerns this clone: At the DNA level, this CDR3 is encoded by other sequences in the same sample as well. The rearrangement uses TRBV20-1 and TRBJ2-7, with TRBD1 identical over 11 bases. CDR3 size: 11 residues. CDR1 and CDR2 from the germline V gene are DFQATT and SNEGSKA (reference sequence). After removal of 6 bases from V and 5 bases from J, the junction contained 0 bases not matched to a gene. Here the CDR3 DNA reads TGCAGTGCGGACAGGGGGCACGAGCAGTACTTC. This codes for CSADRGHEQYF.

The rearrangement joins TRBV5-1 to TRBJ2-5; 7 bases are shared with TRBD2. Germline V gives CDR1 SGHRS, CDR2 YFSETQ. J lost 2 bases, V lost 7 bases, and 5 bases had no gene match. CDR3 size: 13 residues. CDR3 protein: CASALANQETQYF. DNA for the CDR3: TGCGCCAGCGCACTAGCGAATCAAGAGACCCAGTACTTC.

The chain is built from TRBV7-9 and TRBJ2-3, with 8 bases that match TRBD2. Germline lookup yields CDR1 SEHNR and CDR2 FQNEAQ (reference sequence). CDR3 length equals 16 residues. The J segment lost 2 bases and the V segment lost 1 base, leaving 5 bases of the junction unmatched. In nucleotides, the CDR3 is TGTGCCAGCAGCTTAGGGACTAGCAGACCCACAGATACGCAGTATTTT. Translation: CASSLGTSRPTDTQYF.

This clone was recorded once. The chain links TRBV3-1 (or the pseudogene TRBV3-2) to TRBJ2-5; possible D gene TRBD1, 5 bases. Trimming removed 4 bases at V and 6 bases at J, with 6 bases between. The germline CDR1 and CDR2 sequences are LGHDT and YNNKEL (reference sequence). The CDR3 consists of 11 residues. The CDR3 sequence: CASSRQKTQYF. DNA of the CDR3: TGTGCCAGCAGCCGACAGAAGACCCAGTACTTC.

The J gene is TRBJ2-3, the V gene TRBV5-1; D remains ambiguous. Deletions cut 0 bases from V and 3 bases from J, with 8 bases between. CDR3 length: 14 amino acids. The germline gives CDR1 SGHRS, CDR2 YFSETQ. The CDR3 here is CASSLGSATDTQYF. In nucleotides, the CDR3 is TGCGCCAGCAGCTTGGGATCCGCAACAGATACGCAGTATTTT.

This chain joins TRBV7-2 and TRBJ1-2; D remains ambiguous. This CDR3 is 13 amino acids long. CDR1 is SGHTA, CDR2 FQGNSA, per germline. V lost 7 bases and J 3 bases, leaving 12 bases between the germline ends. The CDR3 sequence: CASNPSPYYGYTF. CDR3 DNA: TGTGCCAGCAACCCCTCCCCCTACTATGGCTACACCTTC.